The T cell receptor beta chain under discussion was sequenced for a study of blood T cell repertoires in COVID-19. About the research overall: The origin of the acute and convalescent COVID-19 samples was the United States, Italy and Spain. In each case, the material was cDNA or gDNA derived from T cells, B-cell-depleted T cells, or PBMCs.

As handled by the study authors: Reference gene primer amplification yielded estimated nucleated cell counts. Only in-frame clones appear in the TCRdb table, and some are missing; sequencing was by immunoSEQ multiplex PCR. The DNA was the basis for D and trimming; V, J and clone size are from that table. The sample records fewer than 65,000 clones, 85% to 95% being singletons. The CDR3 runs to 13 residues. The ends were cut back, 2 bases at V and 4 bases at J, with 8 bases in the middle. The material sequenced was peripheral blood. The gene calls are TRBV12-3 or TRBV12-4 and TRBJ1-1; D ambiguous. This TCR came from a man between 50 and 59 years old with acute or convalescent COVID-19. The CDR3 here is CASSLTGTTEAFF. The DNA for the CDR3 is TGTGCCAGCAGTTTAACGGGAACCACTGAAGCTTTCTTT.